This T cell receptor beta chain was sequenced during a study of T cell responses to AZD1222 COVID-19 vaccine. Study conclusions and caveats: There were mostly white British donors and more females than males, and clonal diversity was possibly underestimated.

Only in-frame clones appear in the TCRdb table, and some are missing; sequencing was by immunoSEQ multiplex PCR. The data contain more than 140,000 clones, about 93% of them singletons. CDR1 MNHEY and CDR2 SVGAGI come from the germline V gene. Trimming pared 0 bases from V and 4 bases from J, leaving 10 bases between. The CDR3 loop spans 15 amino acids. A note on this clone: What it binds is not known.

This receptor was taken from an adult in good health. This rearrangement joins TRBV6-5 to TRBJ1-3; no clear D. The sequences come from peripheral blood, collected on day 0 of AZD1222 vaccination. CDR3 sequence (DNA): TGTGCCAGCAGTTACTCTTCGGGTGGGGGAAACACCATATATTTT. Protein product: CASSYSSGGGNTIYF.